One and the same sample provided the 19 T cell receptor beta chains below, sequenced in a study of blood T cell repertoires in COVID-19. Method: immunoSEQ multiplex PCR; TCRdb's copy keeps in-frame clones and lacks some. The data hold roughly 250,000 clones, with 75% to 90% observed a single time. Sequences were obtained from peripheral blood. The receptor source for this set is a man in his fifties or sixties who had recovered from COVID-19.

The V call is TRBV10-3, the J call TRBJ2-7; D gene unclear. V lost 0 bases and J 0 bases, leaving 9 bases between the germline ends. This CDR3 is built from 15 residues. Germline CDR1 and CDR2: ENHRY and SYGVKD. The DNA for the CDR3 is TGTGCCATCAGTGAGTCATCCGCACTCTCCTACGAGCAGTACTTC. It translates to CAISESSALSYEQYF.

The chain is built from TRBV11-2 and TRBJ1-5; 10 bases map to TRBD1. V shed 5 bases and J 6 bases; nucleotides not matched to a gene: 1. This CDR3 comprises 13 residues. Germline assignment: CDR1 SGHAT and CDR2 FQNNGV. CDR3 loop: CASSRTGGQPQHF. The DNA for the CDR3 is TGTGCCAGCAGCCGGACAGGGGGTCAGCCCCAGCATTTT.

The genes are TRBV2 and TRBJ1-4, with 7 positions matching TRBD1. The CDR3 covers 13 residues. The germline CDR1 and CDR2 sequences are SNHLY and FYNNEI. The V segment lost 6 bases and the J segment 6 bases; nucleotides outside the gene matches: 4. The CDR3 DNA reads TGTGCCAGCAGCCGGGACAGCCATGAAAAACTGTTTTTT. Its translation: CASSRDSHEKLFF.

CDR3 coding DNA: TGTGCCAGCAGCTCCGGGACAGGGGATGAATTAATTGGTAATGAGCAGTTCTTC. Encoded protein: CASSSGTGDELIGNEQFF. The chain carries TRBV5-6 and TRBJ2-1; 10 nucleotides line up with TRBD1. The V segment lost 3 bases and the J segment 7 bases; nucleotides outside the gene matches: 16. The CDR3 has 18 residues. CDR1 and CDR2 (germline): SGHDT, YYEEEE.

The gene calls are TRBV6-1 and TRBJ2-7; 9 bases match TRBD1. The CDR3 is made up of 16 amino acids. V lost 4 bases, J lost 0 bases, and 7 bases stayed unmatched. Germline V gives CDR1 MNHNS, CDR2 SASEGT. The CDR3 spells CASSGGDRGDSYEQYF. DNA for the CDR3: TGTGCCAGCAGTGGCGGAGACAGGGGGGACTCCTACGAGCAGTACTTC.

The chain joins TRBV24-1 to TRBJ2-3, with TRBD2 matching 13 bases. Germline V gene lookup returns CDR1 KGHDR and CDR2 SFDVKD. Trimming took 1 base from V and 0 from J; bases not matched to a gene: 3. CDR3 size: 18 residues. The CDR3 spells CATSDFPGLAGSTDTQYF. The CDR3 DNA reads TGTGCCACCAGTGATTTCCCGGGACTAGCGGGGAGCACAGATACGCAGTATTTT.

The genes are TRBV4-1 and TRBJ1-2; D unclear. V lost 9 bases and J lost 7, with 15 bases in between. This CDR3 is 12 amino acids long. Germline assignment: CDR1 MGHRA and CDR2 YSYEKL. CDR3 nucleotides: TGCGCCAGTAGTGGAGGGTACCGTGGCTACACCTTC. Translation gives CASSGGYRGYTF.

The chain joins TRBV2 to TRBJ1-1; D is possibly TRBD1 (6 bases). The CDR3 extends over 17 amino acids. V lost 0 bases, J lost 3 bases, and 17 bases lay in between. CDR1 and CDR2 (germline): SNHLY, FYNNEI. The CDR3 loop is CASSEAELRRTDTEAFF. The CDR3 bases are TGTGCCAGCAGTGAAGCGGAATTGAGGAGGACAGACACTGAAGCTTTCTTT.

This chain connects TRBV2 to TRBJ2-1; D not resolved. V was shortened by 5 bases and J by 2 bases, with 4 bases between the two germline ends. The CDR3 totals 12 residues. CDR1 SNHLY and CDR2 FYNNEI come from the germline V gene. The CDR3 bases are TGTGCCAGCAGTATAACCTACAATGAGCAGTTCTTC. Translation: CASSITYNEQFF.

V gene TRBV11-1 combines with J gene TRBJ2-2; 9 positions agree with TRBD2. V lost 8 bases and J lost 6; bases outside the gene matches: 1. CDR3 length: 12 residues. Germline CDR1 and CDR2: SGHAT and FQDESV (reference sequence). Here the CDR3 DNA reads TGTGCCAGCGGCGGGAGGGCCGGGGAGCTGTTTTTT. Translation gives CASGGRAGELFF. Supplemented by reference TRBV11-1 and TRBJ2-2, the full variable domain reads EAEVAQSPRYKITEKSQAVAFWCDPISGHATLYWYRQILGQGPELLVQFQDESVVDDSQLPKDRFSAERLKGVDSTLKIQPAELGDSAMYLCASGGRAGELFFGEGSRLTVL.

This clone was observed a few times. The chain employs TRBV7-8 and TRBJ1-5; 9 nucleotides agree with TRBD1. V was clipped by 1 base and J by 4 bases; unmatched bases: 5. Germline V gene lookup returns CDR1 SGHVS and CDR2 FQNEAQ. The CDR3 has 16 residues. In nucleotides, the CDR3 is TGTGCCAGCAGCTTAGTAATCGACAGGGGGAATCAGCCCCAGCATTTT. It is translated as CASSLVIDRGNQPQHF.

This clone was recorded a few times. V gene TRBV15 combines with J gene TRBJ2-7; D is ambiguous. The germline CDR1 and CDR2 sequences are LNHNV and YYDKDF (reference sequence). CDR3 length: 15 residues. The V end was cut by 2 bases, the J end by 4 bases, with 15 bases between. The CDR3 bases are TGTGCCACCAGCAGACAATTAGATACCCGGTACGAGCAGTACTTC. This gives the protein CATSRQLDTRYEQYF.

CDR3 DNA: TGTGCCAGTGGAGTAGCAGGGGAAACAGATACGCAGTATTTT. It translates to CASGVAGETDTQYF. V gene TRBV9 combines with J gene TRBJ2-3, with D perhaps TRBD1 (6 bases). Trimming removed 8 bases from V and 3 bases from J, with 16 bases in between. Per germline, CDR1 SGDLS and CDR2 YYNGEE. This CDR3 has 14 residues.

The chain joins TRBV6-5 to TRBJ1-1; 8 nucleotides line up with TRBD1. CDR1 is MNHEY, CDR2 SVGAGI, per germline. This CDR3 spans 13 amino acids. V gave up 8 bases and J gave up 1 base; unmatched junction bases: 3. The CDR3 reads CASYRGKNTEAFF. CDR3 nucleotides: TGTGCCAGCTACAGGGGGAAGAACACTGAAGCTTTCTTT.

J is TRBJ2-1 and V is TRBV7-9; 8 nucleotides agree with TRBD1. Unmatched junction bases numbered 6, after V lost 5 bases and J lost 6 bases. Germline CDR1 reads SEHNR; CDR2 reads FQNEAQ (reference sequence). There are 14 residues in the CDR3. In DNA form, the CDR3 reads TGTGCCAGCAGCGCTACAGGGGGTCTCAATGAGCAGTTCTTC. Residues: CASSATGGLNEQFF.

J is TRBJ2-1 and V is TRBV24-1, with 7 bases fitting TRBD2. The CDR3 totals 16 residues. V lost 5 bases to trimming and J lost 8 bases; unmatched junction nucleotides: 14. In germline, CDR1 is KGHDR, CDR2 SFDVKD. CDR3 in amino acids: CATSAQGAGKIDEQFF. The CDR3 DNA follows: TGTGCCACCAGTGCCCAGGGAGCGGGGAAGATCGATGAGCAGTTCTTC.

Only one count was recorded for this clone. V and J are TRBV6-5 and TRBJ1-5, with 9 bases matching TRBD1. This CDR3 has 14 amino acids. CDR1 and CDR2 (germline): MNHEY, SVGAGI. With V trimmed by 6 bases and J by 7 bases, 7 bases remained unmatched. The CDR3 DNA sequence: TGTGCCAGCAGAACAGGGGGCGCGGTACAGCCCCAGCATTTT. Translating it yields CASRTGGAVQPQHF.

The chain combines TRBV6-1 with TRBJ2-3; TRBD2 matches at 11 bases. The J segment lost 3 bases and the V segment lost 3 bases, leaving 8 bases of the junction unmatched. This CDR3 has 17 residues. Per germline, CDR1 MNHNS and CDR2 SASEGT. The CDR3 DNA sequence: TGTGCCAGCAGTGACCTCAGCCGACTAGCGGGGACAGATACGCAGTATTTT. This codes for CASSDLSRLAGTDTQYF.

J is TRBJ2-7 and V is TRBV23-1; maybe TRBD2 (7 bases). TRBV23-1 carries the ORF label, with uncertain function. V lost 4 bases and J lost 7, with 17 bases in between. The CDR3 runs 14 residues. CDR3 in amino acids: CASSLLGGANEQYV. CDR3 DNA: TGCGCCAGCAGTCTCTTGGGGGGGGCTAATGAGCAGTACGTC.